Listed below are T cell receptor beta chains from one sample, sequenced in a study of blood T cell repertoires in COVID-19. The assay was immunoSEQ multiplex PCR, and TCRdb's table has in-frame clones only and misses some. This table holds 200,000 or so clones, 79% found once. Sequencing was performed on peripheral blood. These receptors were taken from a man in his fifties or sixties with active or convalescent COVID-19. The CDR3 runs from the conserved cysteine through the conserved F or W. The order of the fields is clone size, J gene, D gene, V gene, CDR3 DNA, CDR3 protein. D genes are given only for firm matches. Some rows mark clone size as missing; the rest say once, few, many or name a class of expanded clone.

abundance: few; j_gene: TRBJ2-2; d_gene: -; v_gene: TRBV24-1; CDR3nt: TGTGCCACCGAGTCACCCGGGGAGCTGTTTTTT; CDR3aa: CATESPGELFF
abundance: -; j_gene: TRBJ2-7; d_gene: TRBD1; v_gene: TRBV27; CDR3nt: TGTGCCAGCAGTGCCCCCGGACAGGCCTCCTACGAGCAGTACTTC; CDR3aa: CASSAPGQASYEQYF
abundance: -; j_gene: TRBJ2-7; d_gene: TRBD1; v_gene: TRBV5-1; CDR3nt: TGCGCCAGCAGCTTGGACGGCCCGGGACAGGTGACCTACGAGCAGTACTTC; CDR3aa: CASSLDGPGQVTYEQYF
abundance: -; j_gene: TRBJ2-5; d_gene: TRBD1; v_gene: TRBV5-4; CDR3nt: TGTGCCAGCAGCCCCCGGACAGGGAGAGAGACCCAGTACTTC; CDR3aa: CASSPRTGRETQYF
abundance: -; j_gene: TRBJ2-3; d_gene: TRBD2; v_gene: TRBV27; CDR3nt: TGTGGTAGCGGGTTGGGCACCCTGACAGATACGCAGTATTTT; CDR3aa: CGSGLGTLTDTQYF
abundance: -; j_gene: TRBJ2-2; d_gene: -; v_gene: TRBV6-5; CDR3nt: TGTGCCAGCAGACGACAGAACACCGGGGAGCTGTTTTTT; CDR3aa: CASRRQNTGELFF
abundance: -; j_gene: TRBJ2-5; d_gene: TRBD2; v_gene: TRBV5-4; CDR3nt: TGTGCCAGCAGCTTGAGCGGGAGGGCCGGAGAGACCCAGTACTTC; CDR3aa: CASSLSGRAGETQYF
abundance: -; j_gene: TRBJ2-7; d_gene: -; v_gene: TRBV30; CDR3nt: TGTGCCTGGAGTGTAGGGGGGGCCCCCTACTACGAGCAGTACTTC; CDR3aa: CAWSVGGAPYYEQYF
abundance: -; j_gene: TRBJ2-1; d_gene: TRBD2; v_gene: TRBV5-4; CDR3nt: TGTGCCAGCAGGTCGGGAGGGGGGATAGCGGGAGACCCCTCCTACAATGAGCAGTTCTTC; CDR3aa: CASRSGGGIAGDPSYNEQFF
abundance: -; j_gene: TRBJ1-1; d_gene: -; v_gene: TRBV2; CDR3nt: TGTGCCAGCAGTGTCGGGAGGGGGGGGATGGCTTTCTTT; CDR3aa: CASSVGRGGMAFF